This entry describes one T cell receptor (beta chain). The antigen is not known. The CDR3 is 15 amino acids. With 3 bases removed from V and 0 bases from J, the gap between germline ends came to 8 bases. Germline values: CDR1 MDHEN, CDR2 SYDVKM. The sample belongs to a study of T cell repertoires in cytomegalovirus infection. TCRdb redid the calling of the reads with MiXCR, one entry per CDR3 protein. The data hold roughly 140,000 distinct CDR3 sequences, with around a quarter observed a single time. Study-level results: Carriers of CMV plus the relevant HLA were identified by cumulative public TCR beta family frequency. Dominating the ex vivo response were TCR beta clonotypes that were CMV-specific and HLA-C-restricted.

This chain links TRBV28 with TRBJ2-2; D is uncertain. Source material: PBMCs. The sequence was collected from a human donor in good health (CMV status not recorded). Some clones in this sample may be carry-over from other donors' samples. CDR3: CASSLRRSNTGELFF. For the CDR3, the DNA is TGTGCCAGCAGTTTGAGGCGGTCGAACACCGGGGAGCTGTTTTTT.